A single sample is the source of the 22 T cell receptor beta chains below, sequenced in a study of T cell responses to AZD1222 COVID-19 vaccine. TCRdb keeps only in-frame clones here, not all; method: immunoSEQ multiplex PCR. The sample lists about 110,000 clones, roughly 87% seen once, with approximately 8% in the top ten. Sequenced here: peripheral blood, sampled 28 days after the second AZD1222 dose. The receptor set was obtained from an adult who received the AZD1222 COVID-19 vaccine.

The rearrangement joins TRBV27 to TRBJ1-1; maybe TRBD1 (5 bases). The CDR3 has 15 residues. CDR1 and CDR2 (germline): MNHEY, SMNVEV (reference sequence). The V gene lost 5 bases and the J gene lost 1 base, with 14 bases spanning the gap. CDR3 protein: CASSGAGLGNTEAFF. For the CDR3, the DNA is TGTGCCAGCAGTGGGGCAGGGCTAGGGAACACTGAAGCTTTCTTT.

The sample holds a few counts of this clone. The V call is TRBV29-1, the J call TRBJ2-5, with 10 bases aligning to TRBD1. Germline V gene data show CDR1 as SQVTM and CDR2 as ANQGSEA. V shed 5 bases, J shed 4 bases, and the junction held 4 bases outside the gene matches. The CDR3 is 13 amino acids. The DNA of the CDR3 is TGCAGCGTTACCGGACAGGGGGGAGAGACCCAGTACTTC. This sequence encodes CSVTGQGGETQYF.

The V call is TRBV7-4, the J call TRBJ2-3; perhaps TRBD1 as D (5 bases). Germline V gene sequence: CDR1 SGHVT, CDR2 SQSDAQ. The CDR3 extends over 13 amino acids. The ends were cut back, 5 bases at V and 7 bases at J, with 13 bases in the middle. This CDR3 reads CASSKDSSHTQYF. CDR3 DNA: TGTGCCAGCAGCAAAGACAGTAGCCATACGCAGTATTTT.

CDR3 in amino acids: CASSRGPSQETQYF. DNA for the CDR3: TGCGCCAGCAGCCGCGGGCCTTCCCAAGAGACCCAGTACTTC. This rearrangement joins TRBV4-1 to TRBJ2-5; TRBD2 is a possible D gene (5 bases). Germline V CDR1 and CDR2: MGHRA, YSYEKL. CDR3 length: 14 amino acids. Trimming left V 4 bases short and J 1 base short, with 10 bases between.

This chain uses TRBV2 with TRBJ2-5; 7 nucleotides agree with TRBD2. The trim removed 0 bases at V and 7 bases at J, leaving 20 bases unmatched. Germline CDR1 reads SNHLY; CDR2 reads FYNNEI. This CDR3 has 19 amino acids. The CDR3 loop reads CASSEARVALARIVGTQYF. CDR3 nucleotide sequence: TGTGCCAGCAGTGAAGCGCGCGTCGCACTAGCGCGGATTGTAGGGACCCAGTACTTC.

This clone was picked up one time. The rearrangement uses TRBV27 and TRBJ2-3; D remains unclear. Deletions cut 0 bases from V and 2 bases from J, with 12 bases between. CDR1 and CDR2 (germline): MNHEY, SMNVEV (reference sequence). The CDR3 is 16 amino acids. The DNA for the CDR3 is TGTGCCAGCAGTTTATCTTGGCAACCACCCACAGATACGCAGTATTTT. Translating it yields CASSLSWQPPTDTQYF.

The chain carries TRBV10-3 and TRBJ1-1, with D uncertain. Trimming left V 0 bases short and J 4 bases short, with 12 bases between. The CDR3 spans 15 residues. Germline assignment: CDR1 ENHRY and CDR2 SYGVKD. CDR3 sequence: CAISESQGLATEAFF. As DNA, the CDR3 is TGTGCCATCAGTGAGTCCCAAGGGTTGGCCACTGAAGCTTTCTTT.

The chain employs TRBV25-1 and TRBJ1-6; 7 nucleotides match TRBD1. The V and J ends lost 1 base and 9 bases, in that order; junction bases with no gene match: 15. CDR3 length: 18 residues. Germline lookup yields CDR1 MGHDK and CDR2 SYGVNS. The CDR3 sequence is CASSEWAAGGSGGSPLHF. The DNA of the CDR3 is TGTGCCAGCAGTGAATGGGCGGCAGGGGGAAGCGGGGGTTCACCCCTCCACTTT.

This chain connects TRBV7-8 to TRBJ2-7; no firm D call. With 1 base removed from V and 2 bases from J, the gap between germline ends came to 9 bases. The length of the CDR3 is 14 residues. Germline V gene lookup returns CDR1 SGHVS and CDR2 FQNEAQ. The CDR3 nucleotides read TGTGCCAGCAGCTTAGGTCCACCAACCTACGAGCAGTACTTC. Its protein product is CASSLGPPTYEQYF.

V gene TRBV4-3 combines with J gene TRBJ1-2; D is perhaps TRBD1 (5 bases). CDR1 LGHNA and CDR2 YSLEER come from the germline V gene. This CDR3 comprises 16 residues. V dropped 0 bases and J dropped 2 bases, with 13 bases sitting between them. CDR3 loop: CASSQDQPGPNYGYTF. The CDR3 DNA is TGCGCCAGCAGCCAAGATCAGCCAGGGCCCAACTATGGCTACACCTTC.

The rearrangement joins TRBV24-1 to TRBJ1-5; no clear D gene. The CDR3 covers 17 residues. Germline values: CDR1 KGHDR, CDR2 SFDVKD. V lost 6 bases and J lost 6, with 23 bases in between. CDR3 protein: CATSNAESELSAQPQHF. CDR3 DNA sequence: TGTGCCACCAGTAATGCGGAATCGGAGCTATCAGCTCAGCCCCAGCATTTT.

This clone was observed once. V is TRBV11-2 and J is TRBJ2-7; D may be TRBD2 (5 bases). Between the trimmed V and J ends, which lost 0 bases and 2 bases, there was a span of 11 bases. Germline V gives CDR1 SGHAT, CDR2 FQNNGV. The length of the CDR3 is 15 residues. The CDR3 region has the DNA TGTGCCAGCAGCTTAGATCGAGGGCCGGCCTACGAGCAGTACTTC. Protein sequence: CASSLDRGPAYEQYF.

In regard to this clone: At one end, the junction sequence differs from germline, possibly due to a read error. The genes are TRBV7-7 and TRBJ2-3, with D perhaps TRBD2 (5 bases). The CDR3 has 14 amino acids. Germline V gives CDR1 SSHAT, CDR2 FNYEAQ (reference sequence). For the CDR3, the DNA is TGTGCTAGCAGCTTGGCGGGTTTGGGAGATACGCAGTATTTT. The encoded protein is CASSLAGLGDTQYF.

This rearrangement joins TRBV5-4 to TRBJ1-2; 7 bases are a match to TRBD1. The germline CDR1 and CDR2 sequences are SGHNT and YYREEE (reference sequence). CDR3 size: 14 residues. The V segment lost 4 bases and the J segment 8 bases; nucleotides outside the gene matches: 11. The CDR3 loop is CASSRNQGEVGYTF. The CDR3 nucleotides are TGTGCCAGCAGCCGGAACCAGGGGGAGGTCGGCTACACCTTC.

CDR3 residues: CASTSIITLDSNQPQHF. CDR3 sequence (DNA): TGTGCCAGTACAAGTATCATCACCTTAGATAGCAATCAGCCCCAGCATTTT. This chain uses TRBV19 with TRBJ1-5; D is ambiguous. This CDR3 has 17 residues. Germline V CDR1 and CDR2: LNHDA, SQIVND (reference sequence). V lost 7 bases, J lost 0 bases, and 19 bases lay in between.

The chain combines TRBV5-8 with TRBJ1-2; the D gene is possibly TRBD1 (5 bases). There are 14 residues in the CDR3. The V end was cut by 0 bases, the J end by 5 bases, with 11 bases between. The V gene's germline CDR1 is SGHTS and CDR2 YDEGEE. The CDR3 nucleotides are TGTGCCAGCAGCTTGGTTGACAGCAGATATGGCTACACCTTC. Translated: CASSLVDSRYGYTF.

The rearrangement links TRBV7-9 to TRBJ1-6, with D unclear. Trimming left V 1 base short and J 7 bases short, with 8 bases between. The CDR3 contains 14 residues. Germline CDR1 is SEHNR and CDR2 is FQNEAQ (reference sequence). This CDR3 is CASSLVSSNSPLHF. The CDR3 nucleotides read TGTGCCAGCAGCTTAGTGTCGAGCAATTCACCCCTCCACTTT.

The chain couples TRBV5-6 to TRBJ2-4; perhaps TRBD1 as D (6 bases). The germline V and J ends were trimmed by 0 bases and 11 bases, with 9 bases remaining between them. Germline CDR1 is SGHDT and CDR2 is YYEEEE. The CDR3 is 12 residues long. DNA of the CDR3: TGTGCCAGCAGCTTGGAGGGGGTTGTTCAGTACTTC. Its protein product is CASSLEGVVQYF.

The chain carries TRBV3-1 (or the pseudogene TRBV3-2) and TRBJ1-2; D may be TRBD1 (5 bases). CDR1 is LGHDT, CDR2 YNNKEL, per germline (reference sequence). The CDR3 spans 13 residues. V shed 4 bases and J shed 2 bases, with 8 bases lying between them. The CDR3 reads CASSPGLNYGYTF. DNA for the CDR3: TGTGCCAGCAGCCCGGGACTAAACTATGGCTACACCTTC.

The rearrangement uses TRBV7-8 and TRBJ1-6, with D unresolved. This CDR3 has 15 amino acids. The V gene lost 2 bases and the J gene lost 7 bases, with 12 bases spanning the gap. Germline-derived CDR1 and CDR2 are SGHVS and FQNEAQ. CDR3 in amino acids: CASSLLSIRNSPLHF. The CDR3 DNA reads TGTGCCAGCAGCTTATTGTCGATCCGCAATTCACCCCTCCACTTT. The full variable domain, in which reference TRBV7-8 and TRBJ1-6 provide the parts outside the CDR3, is GAGVSQSPRYKVAKRGQDVALRCDPISGHVSLFWYQQALGQGPEFLTYFQNEAQLDKSGLPSDRFFAERPEGSVSTLKIQRTQQEDSAVYLCASSLLSIRNSPLHFGNGTRLTVT.

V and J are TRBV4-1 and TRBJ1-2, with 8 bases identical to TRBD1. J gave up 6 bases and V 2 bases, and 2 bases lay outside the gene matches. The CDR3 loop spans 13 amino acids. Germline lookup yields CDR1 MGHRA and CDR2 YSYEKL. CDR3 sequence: CASSQQGADGYTF. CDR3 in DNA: TGCGCCAGCAGCCAACAGGGGGCTGATGGCTACACCTTC.

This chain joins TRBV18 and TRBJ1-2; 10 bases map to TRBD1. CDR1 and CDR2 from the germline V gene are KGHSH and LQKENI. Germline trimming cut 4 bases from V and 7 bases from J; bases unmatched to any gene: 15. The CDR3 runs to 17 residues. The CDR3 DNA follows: TGTGCCAGCTCACTCCTGAGCTCCGGGACAGGGGAAAGTGGCTACACCTTC. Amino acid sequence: CASSLLSSGTGESGYTF.